The 27 T cell receptor beta chains presented below share a single source sample, sequenced in a study of blood T cell repertoires in COVID-19. This table comes from immunoSEQ multiplex PCR, and its TCRdb copy is limited to in-frame clones, with some not included. Among some 79,000 clones listed, around nine tenths were seen once. Source material: peripheral blood. All receptors derive from a man between 65 and 85 years old with active or convalescent COVID-19.

The chain is built from TRBV9 and TRBJ2-2, with 11 bases fitting TRBD2. The CDR3 is 18 residues long. Germline values: CDR1 SGDLS, CDR2 YYNGEE. The V and J ends lost 0 bases and 7 bases, in that order; junction bases with no gene match: 11. The CDR3 region is CASSVAPRTSGLGGELFF. CDR3 bases: TGTGCCAGCAGCGTAGCACCTAGGACTAGCGGGTTGGGCGGGGAGCTGTTTTTT.

The V and J genes are TRBV6-5 and TRBJ2-7; the D gene is possibly TRBD1 (5 bases). In germline, CDR1 is MNHEY, CDR2 SVGAGI. The CDR3 consists of 15 residues. With 4 bases removed from V and 2 bases from J, the gap between germline ends came to 15 bases. The DNA for the CDR3 is TGTGCCAGCAGTTCGACTCTGGCAGGGACCTACGAGCAGTACTTC. Its translation: CASSSTLAGTYEQYF.

This clone was seen once. In nucleotides, the CDR3 is TGTGCCAGCAGTGATGGGCTCAGGGGGCTCTACGTGAGGTACGAGCAGTACTTC. Encoded protein: CASSDGLRGLYVRYEQYF. The genes are TRBV6-1 and TRBJ2-7; 8 bases are shared with TRBD1. In germline, CDR1 is MNHNS, CDR2 SASEGT. The V gene end was trimmed by 3 bases and the J gene end by 4 bases; junction bases not matched to a gene: 17. CDR3 size: 18 residues.

The V gene is TRBV7-9, the J gene TRBJ1-1, with no clear D. The germline CDR1 and CDR2 sequences are SEHNR and FQNEAQ (reference sequence). The CDR3 extends over 12 amino acids. V lost 5 bases to trimming and J lost 7 bases, with 11 bases between them. DNA of the CDR3: TGTGCCAGCAGCCTTCCGACTCGTGAAGCTTTCTTT. Translating it yields CASSLPTREAFF.

This chain uses TRBV4-1 with TRBJ2-1; a possible D gene is TRBD2 (5 bases). V shed 3 bases and J shed 12 bases, with 18 bases lying between them. This CDR3 region has 14 residues. CDR1 and CDR2 (germline): MGHRA, YSYEKL. CDR3 sequence reads: CASSQDPRSGRQFF. CDR3 coding DNA: TGCGCCAGCAGCCAGGATCCCCGATCGGGGAGGCAGTTCTTC.

This clone turned up a few times. This chain links TRBV3-1 (or the pseudogene TRBV3-2) with TRBJ1-1; 7 bases align to TRBD1. Germline V gives CDR1 LGHDT, CDR2 YNNKEL (reference sequence). After removal of 2 bases from V and 1 base from J, the junction contained 1 base not matched to a gene. The CDR3 covers 14 residues. This CDR3 is CASSQRTGNTEAFF. In nucleotides, the CDR3 is TGTGCCAGCAGCCAAAGGACAGGGAACACTGAAGCTTTCTTT.

The chain employs TRBV7-2 and TRBJ2-5, with no clear D. Trimming pared 4 bases from V and 4 bases from J, leaving 16 bases between. The CDR3 is 15 residues long. The germline CDR1 and CDR2 sequences are SGHTA and FQGNSA. The CDR3 bases are TGTGCCAGCAGCTCCTCAGCCCAATCGGGAGAGACCCAGTACTTC. Translated, it gives CASSSSAQSGETQYF.

This clone has only one observation. This chain connects TRBV5-6 to TRBJ1-6; TRBD1 matches at 10 bases. V lost 4 bases, J lost 8 bases, and 3 bases stayed unmatched. There are 14 residues in the CDR3. From germline, CDR1 is SGHDT and CDR2 YYEEEE. The DNA of the CDR3 is TGTGCCAGCAGCAAAGGGACAGGGGATTCACCCCTCCACTTT. Protein: CASSKGTGDSPLHF.

The J gene is TRBJ1-4, the V gene TRBV30; D ambiguous. Deletions cut 3 bases from V and 7 bases from J, with 9 bases between. The CDR3 contains 12 residues. Germline CDR1 GTSNPN, CDR2 SVGIG (reference sequence). The CDR3 sequence is CAWSLRGEKLFF. The DNA of the CDR3 is TGTGCCTGGAGCCTCAGAGGTGAAAAACTGTTTTTT.

About this clone: Distinct nucleotide sequences in the sample also encode this CDR3. The chain has TRBV4-1 and TRBJ2-1, with 7 positions matching TRBD2. CDR1 is MGHRA, CDR2 YSYEKL, per germline. The trim removed 3 bases at V and 0 bases at J, leaving 5 bases unmatched. The CDR3 runs to 16 residues. This chain's CDR3 is CASSHGGGSSYNEQFF. CDR3 DNA: TGCGCCAGCAGCCACGGTGGCGGGAGCTCCTACAATGAGCAGTTCTTC.

The chain couples TRBV27 to TRBJ2-1, with TRBD1 matching over 7 bases. CDR3 size: 14 residues. The junction had 6 bases not matched to a gene; V was cut back by 6 bases and J by 4 bases. Per the germline V gene, CDR1 is MNHEY and CDR2 is SMNVEV (reference sequence). The CDR3 spells CASRRDSHYNEQFF. The CDR3, as DNA: TGTGCCAGCAGGAGGGACAGTCATTACAATGAGCAGTTCTTC.

This CDR3 is CASSQAGVNEQFF. The CDR3, as DNA: TGTGCCAGCAGCCAAGCGGGGGTAAATGAGCAGTTCTTC. The rearrangement links TRBV3-1 (or the pseudogene TRBV3-2) to TRBJ2-1; weak D call: TRBD2 (6 bases). Germline V gives CDR1 LGHDT, CDR2 YNNKEL (reference sequence). The CDR3 sequence is 13 residues long. V gave up 1 base and J gave up 7 bases, with 8 bases separating them.

V and J are TRBV19 and TRBJ1-2, with 9 nucleotides matching TRBD1. Per the germline V gene, CDR1 is LNHDA and CDR2 is SQIVND (reference sequence). The CDR3 covers 14 residues. The V gene end was trimmed by 7 bases and the J gene end by 2 bases; junction bases not matched to a gene: 5. CDR3 residues: CASTLGTGNYGYTF. The CDR3 DNA sequence: TGTGCCAGTACCCTAGGGACAGGGAACTATGGCTACACCTTC.

The V gene is TRBV5-1, the J gene TRBJ2-3; 7 bases are a match to TRBD2. Trimming removed 2 bases from V and 4 bases from J; junction bases left unmatched: 13. The length of the CDR3 is 17 residues. The V gene's germline CDR1 is SGHRS and CDR2 YFSETQ. The CDR3 protein is CASSFRVSGGSADTQYF. The CDR3 DNA follows: TGCGCCAGCAGCTTCAGGGTTTCGGGCGGGAGCGCAGATACGCAGTATTTT.

CDR3 residues: CASRRTGDGNQPQHF. CDR3 DNA sequence: TGCGCCAGCAGGCGTACAGGGGATGGGAATCAGCCCCAGCATTTT. The genes are TRBV5-1 and TRBJ1-5, with 7 bases fitting TRBD1. Germline-derived CDR1 and CDR2 are SGHRS and YFSETQ. The CDR3 covers 15 residues. The V gene end was trimmed by 5 bases and the J gene end by 4 bases; junction bases not matched to a gene: 9. The variable domain in full, with the rest retrieved from reference TRBV5-1 and TRBJ1-5, is KAGVTQTPRYLIKTRGQQVTLSCSPISGHRSVSWYQQTPGQGLQFLFEYFSETQRNKGNFPGRFSGRQFSNSRSEMNVSTLELGDSALYLCASRRTGDGNQPQHFGDGTRLSIL.

This CDR3 is CASSKQGGDEQFF. The CDR3 DNA follows: TGTGCCAGCAGCAAGCAGGGTGGTGATGAGCAGTTCTTC. The chain has TRBV4-2 and TRBJ2-1, with D tentatively TRBD1 (5 bases). This CDR3 is built from 13 residues. Germline V CDR1 and CDR2: LGHNA, YNFKEQ. V dropped 5 bases and J dropped 8 bases, with 13 bases sitting between them.

The genes are TRBV5-6 and TRBJ2-7, with 9 nucleotides matching TRBD1. The CDR3 loop spans 14 amino acids. V was pared by 4 bases and J by 2 bases, with 4 bases of the junction left unmatched. Germline CDR1 is SGHDT and CDR2 is YYEEEE. The CDR3 is CASSQGQGTYEQYF. In DNA form, the CDR3 reads TGTGCCAGCAGCCAGGGACAGGGAACCTACGAGCAGTACTTC.

The chain is built from TRBV28 and TRBJ1-5; 11 bases map to TRBD1. After removal of 3 bases from V and 6 bases from J, the junction contained 10 bases not matched to a gene. CDR3 size: 17 residues. Looked up from germline, CDR1 is MDHEN and CDR2 is SYDVKM. Here the CDR3 DNA reads TGTGCCAGCAGTTTGTTCAAGGGACAGGGGGTAGGTCAGCCCCAGCATTTT. This encodes CASSLFKGQGVGQPQHF.

This sequence joins TRBV30 and TRBJ2-2; D may be TRBD2 (6 bases). The germline V and J ends were trimmed by 0 bases and 6 bases, with 11 bases remaining between them. Germline V gene data show CDR1 as GTSNPN and CDR2 as SVGIG (reference sequence). CDR3 length equals 14 residues. Here the CDR3 reads CAWSVLARSGELFF. The DNA of the CDR3 is TGTGCCTGGAGTGTACTAGCACGCTCCGGGGAGCTGTTTTTT.

The chain recombines TRBV29-1 with TRBJ1-2, with TRBD1 identical over 11 bases. This CDR3 comprises 17 residues. V shed 7 bases, J shed 1 base, and the junction held 14 bases outside the gene matches. CDR1 is SQVTM, CDR2 ANQGSEA, per germline. The CDR3: CSGDPPGQGGFNYGYTF. The CDR3 nucleotides read TGCAGCGGAGACCCACCGGGACAGGGGGGGTTTAACTATGGCTACACCTTC.

This rearrangement joins TRBV7-2 to TRBJ2-5, with D possibly matching TRBD2 (6 bases). This CDR3 contains 12 residues. Germline loops: CDR1 SGHTA, CDR2 FQGNSA. Trimming took 5 bases from V and 9 from J, leaving 13 bases between them. CDR3 nucleotides: TGTGCCAGCAGCCCGGGACTCGGGGCCCAGTACTTC. Residues: CASSPGLGAQYF. The full variable domain, completed using reference TRBV7-2 and TRBJ2-5, is GAGVSQSPSNKVTEKGKDVELRCDPISGHTALYWYRQSLGQGLEFLIYFQGNSAPDKSGLPSDRFSAERTGGSVSTLTIQRTQQEDSAVYLCASSPGLGAQYFGPGTRLLVL.

The chain combines TRBV28 with TRBJ2-2; the match to TRBD1 covers 11 bases. Germline V gene sequence: CDR1 MDHEN, CDR2 SYDVKM. This CDR3 is 16 amino acids long. The J segment lost 4 bases and the V segment lost 2 bases, leaving 3 bases of the junction unmatched. The CDR3 is CASSLLGTGGTGELFF. In nucleotides, the CDR3 is TGTGCCAGCAGTTTACTCGGGACAGGGGGCACCGGGGAGCTGTTTTTT.

This rearrangement joins TRBV7-3 to TRBJ2-7; 7 bases map to TRBD2. Germline trimming cut 0 bases from V and 5 bases from J; bases unmatched to any gene: 7. Looked up from germline, CDR1 is SGHTA and CDR2 is FQGTGA. CDR3 length: 15 amino acids. The CDR3 nucleotides read TGTGCCAGCAGCTTAACGGGCGGGAGTGGCAACGAGCAGTACTTC. This codes for CASSLTGGSGNEQYF.

The chain has TRBV3-1 (or the pseudogene TRBV3-2) and TRBJ2-7; 9 bases align to TRBD2. This CDR3 has 15 residues. V trimming: 1 base; J trimming: 11 bases; junction bases outside the gene matches: 12. CDR1 is LGHDT, CDR2 YNNKEL, per germline (reference sequence). The CDR3 coding sequence is TGTGCCAGCAGCCAAGGATCAGCTAGCGGGATTAGTAAGTACTTC. Protein sequence: CASSQGSASGISKYF.

The chain links TRBV7-3 to TRBJ2-5, with D uncertain. Germline V gene sequence: CDR1 SGHTA, CDR2 FQGTGA. This CDR3 region has 13 residues. Trimming pared 2 bases from V and 5 bases from J, leaving 9 bases between. CDR3 amino acids: CASSLGNRETQYF. In DNA, the CDR3 is TGTGCCAGCAGCTTAGGTAATCGGGAGACCCAGTACTTC.

In nucleotides, the CDR3 is TGTGCCAGCAGTGAATATTCTGCGGGAGACGACATTCAGTACTTC. It specifies CASSEYSAGDDIQYF. The V call is TRBV6-1, the J call TRBJ2-4; 7 bases match TRBD2. The junction had 9 bases not matched to a gene; V was cut back by 2 bases and J by 8 bases. Germline CDR1 and CDR2: MNHNS and SASEGT. This CDR3 is 15 amino acids long.

The chain combines TRBV27 with TRBJ2-1; maybe TRBD1 (6 bases). V lost 5 bases to trimming and J lost 7 bases, with 12 bases between them. Germline CDR1 is MNHEY and CDR2 is SMNVEV (reference sequence). The length of the CDR3 is 13 residues. The CDR3 DNA reads TGTGCCAGCAGTCGAGTAACAGGGAATGAGCAGTTCTTC. Protein product: CASSRVTGNEQFF.